This T cell receptor (beta chain) was obtained from a study of blood T cell repertoires in COVID-19. At the level of the study: Researchers got acute and convalescent COVID-19 samples from the United States, Italy and Spain. Sample material is recorded as cDNA or gDNA derived from T cells, B-cell-depleted T cells, or PBMCs.

Enrollment of patients from Seattle took place during active infection, with longitudinal follow-up. The CDR3 runs to 15 residues. V was pared by 4 bases and J by 0 bases, with 11 bases between. Germline values: CDR1 SGDLS, CDR2 YYNGEE. Source study methods: How many nucleated cells were present was estimated from reference gene primer amplification. Using immunoSEQ multiplex PCR, the repertoire was profiled, and TCRdb retains in-frame clones only, with some absent. From that table come the V and J calls and clone size; the DNA was used to work out D and trimming. The sample shows about 140,000 clones, about 87% of them seen only once.

The sequence derives from a human donor with COVID-19, enrolled during active disease. The donor label of this sample is uncertain. The material sequenced was peripheral blood. V is TRBV9 and J is TRBJ1-3; TRBD1 is a possible D gene (5 bases). DNA for the CDR3: TGTGCCAGCAGCCAGGGTTTGAGCTCTGGAAACACCATATATTTT. Its protein product is CASSQGLSSGNTIYF.